These 27 T cell receptor beta chains came from one sample sequenced in a study of vaccination effects on CD4 cells after COVID-19. No antigen has been identified for these receptors. Following culture for approximately 11 days, CD4+ T cells were isolated. Participants received two doses of either the BNT162b2 or mRNA-1273 vaccine. TCRdb's table, derived via immunoSEQ multiplex PCR, lists solely in-frame clones and lacks some. The sample carries 66,000 or so clones, over 75% recorded once. This sample comprised CD4+ T cells from PBMCs cultured without peptide, obtained after COVID-19 vaccination. These receptors were obtained from a human donor who received a COVID-19 vaccine.

The chain is built from TRBV6-5 and TRBJ2-4; D is possibly TRBD1 or TRBD2 (5 bases each). Trimming removed 6 bases from V and 0 bases from J, with 9 bases in between. Per germline, CDR1 MNHEY and CDR2 SVGAGI. This CDR3 is built from 14 residues. The DNA of the CDR3 is TGTGCCAGCAGGGGGGTTCGAGCCAAAAACATTCAGTACTTC. Amino acids: CASRGVRAKNIQYF.

V usage is TRBV27 and J usage is TRBJ2-2; the match to TRBD1 covers 7 bases. Germline V gene sequence: CDR1 MNHEY, CDR2 SMNVEV (reference sequence). Trimming cost V 0 bases and J 0 bases; bases outside gene matches: 4. CDR3 length: 17 residues. The CDR3 here is CASSLSLRGTNTGELFF. In DNA, the CDR3 is TGTGCCAGCAGTTTATCCCTCAGGGGGACGAACACCGGGGAGCTGTTTTTT.

V is TRBV6-5 and J is TRBJ1-2, with 9 bases fitting TRBD1. Germline values: CDR1 MNHEY, CDR2 SVGAGI. This CDR3 has 15 amino acids. Trimming removed 0 bases from V and 10 bases from J; junction bases left unmatched: 9. The CDR3 spells CASSYSSGQGKVYTF. The CDR3 nucleotides are TGTGCCAGCAGTTACTCGTCGGGACAGGGCAAAGTCTACACCTTC.

The chain employs TRBV24-1 and TRBJ2-5, with D perhaps matching TRBD1 (6 bases). The length of the CDR3 is 15 residues. V was pared by 3 bases and J by 4 bases, with 14 bases between. CDR1 is KGHDR and CDR2 is SFDVKD in the germline V gene. The CDR3 spells CATSDARTEGETQYF. The CDR3 DNA follows: TGTGCCACCAGTGATGCAAGGACAGAAGGAGAGACCCAGTACTTC.

V gene TRBV5-1 combines with J gene TRBJ1-1; perhaps TRBD1 as D (5 bases). The V gene's germline CDR1 is SGHRS and CDR2 YFSETQ. This CDR3 comprises 13 residues. Deletions cut 4 bases from V and 8 bases from J, with 15 bases between. CDR3 sequence reads: CASSKPGQVEAFF. The CDR3 DNA reads as TGCGCCAGCAGCAAACCAGGACAAGTAGAAGCTTTCTTT.

The rearrangement joins TRBV7-8 to TRBJ2-4; D is possibly TRBD1 (6 bases). Trimming pared 5 bases from V and 0 bases from J, leaving 11 bases between. CDR3 length: 15 amino acids. Germline CDR1 is SGHVS and CDR2 is FQNEAQ. DNA for the CDR3: TGTGCCAGCAGCGTCACAGGGATAGCCAAAAACATTCAGTACTTC. Amino acids: CASSVTGIAKNIQYF.

This chain joins TRBV27 and TRBJ2-5, with a possible D match to TRBD1 (6 bases). The CDR3 is 13 residues long. Germline CDR1 MNHEY, CDR2 SMNVEV (reference sequence). V lost 6 bases and J lost 0, with 8 bases in between. The CDR3 reads CASSGQYQETQYF. The CDR3 nucleotides read TGTGCCAGCAGCGGACAGTACCAAGAGACCCAGTACTTC.

The chain is built from TRBV19 and TRBJ2-3; the D gene is possibly TRBD1 (5 bases). V was trimmed by 0 bases and J by 4 bases, leaving 20 bases between them. CDR3 size: 18 residues. The V gene's germline CDR1 is LNHDA and CDR2 SQIVND (reference sequence). The CDR3 loop reads CASSIDGPTAPAPDTQYF. For the CDR3, the DNA is TGTGCCAGTAGTATAGATGGGCCGACAGCCCCTGCACCAGATACGCAGTATTTT.

J is TRBJ2-2 and V is TRBV9; 15 bases match TRBD2. The germline V gene has CDR1 SGDLS and CDR2 YYNGEE. V lost 5 bases to trimming and J lost 4 bases; unmatched junction nucleotides: 3. This CDR3 has 16 amino acids. In DNA, the CDR3 is TGTGCCAGCAGGGGGACTAGCGGGGGGATCACCGGGGAGCTGTTTTTT. Translation: CASRGTSGGITGELFF.

V and J are TRBV11-1 and TRBJ2-5, with TRBD1 matching over 7 bases. There are 16 residues in the CDR3. The germline CDR1 and CDR2 sequences are SGHAT and FQDESV (reference sequence). The V and J ends lost 5 bases and 5 bases, in that order; junction bases with no gene match: 14. The CDR3 sequence: CASSTRQGSKWETQYF. The DNA of the CDR3 is TGTGCCAGCAGCACCCGACAGGGCTCAAAGTGGGAGACCCAGTACTTC.

As to this clone: This may be a read error: a much more frequent sequence differs by one nucleotide. Additional DNA sequences in this sample encode the identical CDR3. CDR3 in DNA: TGTGCCAGCAGCTTCGGAGGGGGCACAGATACGCAGTATTTT. This translates into CASSFGGGTDTQYF. The chain couples TRBV5-4 to TRBJ2-3; possible D gene TRBD2, 6 bases. This CDR3 has 14 residues. Germline CDR1 and CDR2: SGHNT and YYREEE (reference sequence). Trimming took 2 bases from V and 1 from J, leaving 8 bases between them. Looking up the rest from reference TRBV5-4 and TRBJ2-3 gives the full variable domain: ETGVTQSPTHLIKTRGQQVTLRCSSQSGHNTVSWYQQALGQGPQFIFQYYREEENGRGNFPPRFSGLQFPNYSSELNVNALELDDSALYLCASSFGGGTDTQYFGPGTRLTVL.

The chain joins TRBV2 to TRBJ2-5; a weak D match, TRBD1 (7 bases). V lost 4 bases and J lost 1, with 13 bases in between. CDR1 and CDR2 (germline): SNHLY, FYNNEI. CDR3 length: 15 residues. The DNA for the CDR3 is TGTGCCAGCAGTGCCATCCAGGGGGGCCAAGAGACCCAGTACTTC. Protein product: CASSAIQGGQETQYF.

This chain connects TRBV5-4 to TRBJ2-7; maybe TRBD2 (6 bases). Trimming pared 0 bases from V and 0 bases from J, leaving 10 bases between. CDR1 and CDR2 from the germline V gene are SGHNT and YYREEE (reference sequence). The CDR3 contains 15 residues. CDR3 DNA: TGTGCCAGCAGCTTGGCTGGAGGGAGCTCCTACGAGCAGTACGTC. Protein: CASSLAGGSSYEQYV.

This clone was seen a handful of times. The genes are TRBV15 and TRBJ1-1; D is undetermined. Trimming stripped 0 bases from V and 1 base from J, with 3 bases between. The germline V gene encodes CDR1 LNHNV and CDR2 YYDKDF (reference sequence). The CDR3 runs to 13 residues. This chain's CDR3 is CATSRDGNTEAFF. CDR3 coding DNA: TGTGCCACCAGCAGAGATGGGAACACTGAAGCTTTCTTT. The whole variable domain, filled in from reference TRBV15 and TRBJ1-1, reads DAMVIQNPRYQVTQFGKPVTLSCSQTLNHNVMYWYQQKSSQAPKLLFHYYDKDFNNEADTPDNFQSRRPNTSFCFLDIRSPGLGDTAMYLCATSRDGNTEAFFGQGTRLTVV.

The chain joins TRBV10-3 to TRBJ2-5, with TRBD1 as a possible D gene (5 bases). The V gene lost 2 bases and the J gene lost 4 bases, with 8 bases spanning the gap. Germline-derived CDR1 and CDR2 are ENHRY and SYGVKD. The CDR3 is made up of 13 amino acids. The CDR3 region has the DNA TGTGCCATCAGTGAGAATACAGGAGAGACCCAGTACTTC. Translating gives CAISENTGETQYF.

The CDR3 coding sequence is TGTGCCAGCACCAAGACAGGGCCCAACTATGGCTACACCTTC. Protein sequence: CASTKTGPNYGYTF. This chain links TRBV3-1 (or the pseudogene TRBV3-2) with TRBJ1-2; the match to TRBD1 covers 7 bases. Trimming cost V 7 bases and J 2 bases; bases outside gene matches: 7. This CDR3 has 14 amino acids. Germline V gene lookup returns CDR1 LGHDT and CDR2 YNNKEL (reference sequence).

This sequence joins TRBV6-1 and TRBJ1-5, with D hard to call. CDR3 length: 14 amino acids. CDR1 and CDR2 from the germline V gene are MNHNS and SASEGT. V was pared by 2 bases and J by 7 bases, with 12 bases between. The CDR3 spells CASSESEGWQPQHF. The CDR3 region has the DNA TGTGCCAGCAGTGAATCGGAGGGTTGGCAGCCCCAGCATTTT.

This rearrangement joins TRBV4-3 to TRBJ2-1; 8 bases agree with TRBD2. Germline V gives CDR1 LGHNA, CDR2 YSLEER. The CDR3 contains 15 residues. Unmatched junction bases numbered 8, after V lost 4 bases and J lost 6 bases. DNA for the CDR3: TGCGCCAGCAGCCCTGGGGGGACTAGGTCCAATGAGCAGTTCTTC. It specifies CASSPGGTRSNEQFF.

The V call is TRBV30, the J call TRBJ1-5; 7 nucleotides match TRBD1. The trim removed 2 bases at V and 3 bases at J, leaving 7 bases unmatched. Germline V CDR1 and CDR2: GTSNPN, SVGIG (reference sequence). The CDR3 spans 15 residues. CDR3 DNA: TGTGCCTGGAGTACAGGGGACCGGCCCAATCAGCCCCAGCATTTT. It yields the protein CAWSTGDRPNQPQHF.

The chain is built from TRBV24-1 and TRBJ2-5; D remains ambiguous. From germline, CDR1 is KGHDR and CDR2 SFDVKD. V was clipped by 1 base and J by 7 bases, with 3 bases between them. This CDR3 contains 11 residues. In DNA, the CDR3 is TGTGCCACCAGTGATTTCGCGACCCAGTACTTC. It yields the protein CATSDFATQYF.

The chain links TRBV30 to TRBJ2-5, with D possibly being TRBD1 (5 bases). Germline CDR1 GTSNPN, CDR2 SVGIG (reference sequence). The V end was cut by 3 bases, the J end by 7 bases, with 12 bases between. CDR3 length equals 12 residues. The CDR3 sequence is CAWSRAQGTQYF. CDR3 in DNA: TGTGCCTGGAGCAGGGCCCAGGGGACCCAGTACTTC.

The chain combines TRBV5-1 with TRBJ2-3; tentatively, D is TRBD2 (6 bases). V was cut by 4 bases and J by 0 bases, with 27 bases left in between. Germline V CDR1 and CDR2: SGHRS, YFSETQ. The CDR3 spans 20 residues. The CDR3 spells CASSPGVIGSATSSTDTQYF. The CDR3 DNA reads as TGCGCCAGCAGCCCGGGGGTTATTGGGTCCGCAACGTCTAGCACAGATACGCAGTATTTT.

J is TRBJ1-6 and V is TRBV18; possibly TRBD1 for D (5 bases). From germline, CDR1 is KGHSH and CDR2 LQKENI. Between the trimmed V and J ends, which lost 3 bases and 5 bases, there was a span of 14 bases. The CDR3 is made up of 16 amino acids. The CDR3 loop reads CASSPGQTRDNSPLHF. The CDR3 DNA reads as TGTGCCAGCTCACCGGGGCAGACCAGGGATAATTCACCCCTCCACTTT.

The V and J genes are TRBV6-5 and TRBJ1-2, with D tentatively TRBD1 (6 bases). Germline values: CDR1 MNHEY, CDR2 SVGAGI. The length of the CDR3 is 14 residues. The V and J ends lost 5 bases and 2 bases respectively, with 12 bases between them. The chain's CDR3 is CASSRGQANYGYTF. CDR3 DNA: TGTGCCAGCAGTCGGGGGCAGGCCAACTATGGCTACACCTTC.

This clone was seen more than once but under ten times. The chain employs TRBV4-1 and TRBJ2-2, with 15 bases fitting TRBD2. Per germline, CDR1 MGHRA and CDR2 YSYEKL. The CDR3 contains 19 residues. J was trimmed by 1 base and V by 3 bases; bases with no gene match: 6. CDR3 sequence reads: CASSHIPGLAGGNTGELFF. The CDR3 nucleotides are TGCGCCAGCAGCCATATACCGGGACTAGCGGGGGGGAACACCGGGGAGCTGTTTTTT.

The CDR3 loop is CASSATRGETQYF. In nucleotides, the CDR3 is TGTGCCAGCAGTGCGACTAGGGGGGAGACCCAGTACTTC. The gene calls are TRBV6-4 and TRBJ2-5; possibly TRBD1 or TRBD2 for D (6 bases each). The V end was cut by 4 bases, the J end by 5 bases, with 11 bases between. This CDR3 region has 13 residues. CDR1 and CDR2 from the germline V gene are MRHNA and SNTAGT.

This chain's CDR3 is CASSQESVAGGQGTQYF. Written as DNA, the CDR3 is TGCGCCAGCAGCCAAGAGTCCGTAGCGGGGGGTCAAGGCACCCAGTACTTC. The chain links TRBV4-1 to TRBJ2-5; 10 nucleotides align to TRBD2. CDR3 length: 17 residues. The germline V gene encodes CDR1 MGHRA and CDR2 YSYEKL. V shed 0 bases, J shed 8 bases, and the junction held 12 bases outside the gene matches.